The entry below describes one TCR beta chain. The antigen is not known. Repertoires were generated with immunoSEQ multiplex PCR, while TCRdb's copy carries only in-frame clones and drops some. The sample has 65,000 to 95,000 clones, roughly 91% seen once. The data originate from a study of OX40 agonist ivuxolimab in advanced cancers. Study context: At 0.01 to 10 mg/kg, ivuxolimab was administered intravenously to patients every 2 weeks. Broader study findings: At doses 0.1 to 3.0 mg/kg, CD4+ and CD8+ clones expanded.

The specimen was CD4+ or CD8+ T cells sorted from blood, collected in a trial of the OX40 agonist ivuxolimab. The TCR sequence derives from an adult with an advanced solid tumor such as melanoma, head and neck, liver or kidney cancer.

Here the CDR3 reads CASSPMIQGALPTGANVLTF. CDR3 DNA: TGTGCCAGCAGCCCGATGATACAGGGGGCTTTACCCACTGGGGCCAACGTCCTGACTTTC. This chain uses TRBV27 with TRBJ2-6, with 9 positions matching TRBD1. V trimming: 6 bases; J trimming: 2 bases; junction bases outside the gene matches: 17. CDR1 is MNHEY and CDR2 is SMNVEV in the germline V gene (reference sequence). This CDR3 is 20 amino acids long.